This record covers a single T cell receptor (beta chain). The record originates from a study of blood T cell repertoires in COVID-19. Only in-frame clones appear in the TCRdb table, and some are missing; sequencing was by immunoSEQ multiplex PCR. The repertoire includes some 220,000 clones, approximately 80% of them detected once, and 9.5% to 15% sits in the top ten. Germline V gives CDR1 MNHEY, CDR2 SVGAGI. V was clipped by 6 bases and J by 4 bases; unmatched bases: 4. The CDR3 runs 14 residues. Input material: peripheral blood. This receptor was taken from a human donor in a cohort sampled during active COVID-19. The chain links TRBV6-5 to TRBJ2-1; 9 bases align to TRBD1. CDR3 sequence reads: CASSRTGVYNEQFF. CDR3 nucleotides: TGTGCCAGCAGCAGGACAGGGGTATACAATGAGCAGTTCTTC.